These T cell receptor beta chains were read from a single sample in a study of cytomegalovirus exposure and HLA in healthy donors. Sequencing used immunoSEQ multiplex PCR; TCRdb keeps in-frame clones, though not all of them. The data show over 200,000 clones, under 80% seen once. The sequencing input was PBMCs. The receptors come from a woman aged 25 to 45 in good health and CMV-seronegative. Both conserved end residues are part of each CDR3. The D gene is left open where the match is weak. Expanded clones are given a class, and other clones once, few, many or no size at all.

d_call: TRBD1
j_call: TRBJ2-7
clone_size: NA
cdr3_length: 15
v_call: TRBV19
cdr3_aa: CASSPTTGGGYEQYF
cdr3_nt: TGTGCCAGTAGTCCGACGACAGGGGGTGGCTACGAGCAGTACTTC

d_call: NA
j_call: TRBJ2-1
clone_size: NA
cdr3_length: 15
v_call: TRBV9
cdr3_aa: CASSVVGQTHNEQFF
cdr3_nt: TGTGCCAGCAGCGTAGTCGGACAGACCCACAATGAGCAGTTCTTC

d_call: TRBD1
j_call: TRBJ1-2
clone_size: NA
cdr3_length: 15
v_call: TRBV25-1
cdr3_aa: CASSSGGEANYGYTF
cdr3_nt: TGTGCCAGCTCGTCAGGGGGTGAAGCGAACTATGGCTACACCTTC

d_call: NA
j_call: TRBJ2-5
clone_size: NA
cdr3_length: 15
v_call: TRBV15
cdr3_aa: CATSRDNGPGETQYF
cdr3_nt: TGTGCCACCAGCAGAGATAACGGACCGGGGGAGACCCAGTACTTC

d_call: NA
j_call: TRBJ2-7
clone_size: NA
cdr3_length: 13
v_call: TRBV15
cdr3_aa: CATSRDSSYEQYF
cdr3_nt: TGTGCCACCAGCAGAGACAGCTCCTACGAGCAGTACTTC

d_call: NA
j_call: TRBJ1-4
clone_size: NA
cdr3_length: 16
v_call: TRBV21-1
cdr3_aa: CASSKVGRFANEKLFF
cdr3_nt: TGTGCCAGCAGCAAAGTGGGGCGGTTTGCTAATGAAAAACTGTTTTTT

d_call: TRBD1
j_call: TRBJ1-5
clone_size: NA
cdr3_length: 15
v_call: TRBV6-5
cdr3_aa: CASSRTRTGDQPQHF
cdr3_nt: TGTGCCAGCAGCCGAACAAGGACAGGGGATCAGCCCCAGCATTTT

d_call: NA
j_call: TRBJ2-5
clone_size: NA
cdr3_length: 16
v_call: TRBV7-9
cdr3_aa: CASSLGATAPPGTQYF
cdr3_nt: TGTGCCAGCAGCTTAGGAGCTACAGCCCCACCTGGGACCCAGTACTTC

d_call: TRBD1
j_call: TRBJ2-7
clone_size: NA
cdr3_length: 17
v_call: TRBV11-3
cdr3_aa: CASSGLGDRSNTYEQYF
cdr3_nt: TGTGCCAGCAGCGGCCTAGGGGACAGATCAAACACCTACGAGCAGTACTTC

d_call: TRBD1
j_call: TRBJ2-2
clone_size: NA
cdr3_length: 16
v_call: TRBV7-3
cdr3_aa: CASSTRQGASTGELFF
cdr3_nt: TGTGCCAGCAGCACTCGACAGGGGGCGTCCACCGGGGAGCTGTTTTTT

d_call: TRBD1
j_call: TRBJ2-7
clone_size: NA
cdr3_length: 14
v_call: TRBV6-5
cdr3_aa: CASRWTGGLGEQYF
cdr3_nt: TGTGCCAGCAGGTGGACAGGGGGCCTTGGCGAGCAGTACTTC

d_call: TRBD1
j_call: TRBJ1-1
clone_size: NA
cdr3_length: 14
v_call: TRBV5-5
cdr3_aa: CASSRGQGETEAFF
cdr3_nt: TGTGCCAGCAGCCGGGGACAGGGGGAGACTGAAGCTTTCTTT

d_call: TRBD1
j_call: TRBJ2-2
clone_size: once
cdr3_length: 14
v_call: TRBV25-1
cdr3_aa: CASRDRMNTGELFF
cdr3_nt: TGTGCCAGCAGGGACAGGATGAACACCGGGGAGCTGTTTTTT

d_call: NA
j_call: TRBJ2-1
clone_size: NA
cdr3_length: 16
v_call: TRBV5-1
cdr3_aa: CASSRMPRRSYNEQFF
cdr3_nt: TGCGCCAGCAGCCGAATGCCCCGACGGAGCTACAATGAGCAGTTCTTC

d_call: NA
j_call: TRBJ1-1
clone_size: once
cdr3_length: 15
v_call: TRBV5-1
cdr3_aa: CASSLGGQQNTEAFF
cdr3_nt: TGCGCCAGCAGCTTGGGAGGACAGCAGAACACTGAAGCTTTCTTT

d_call: TRBD2
j_call: TRBJ2-7
clone_size: NA
cdr3_length: 13
v_call: TRBV30
cdr3_aa: CAGEAGGAYEQYF
cdr3_nt: TGTGCCGGAGAGGCGGGGGGGGCCTACGAGCAGTACTTC

d_call: TRBD1
j_call: TRBJ1-3
clone_size: NA
cdr3_length: 17
v_call: TRBV11-2
cdr3_aa: CASSLDRRTGEGNTIYF
cdr3_nt: TGTGCCAGCAGCTTAGATCGGCGGACAGGGGAAGGAAACACCATATATTTT

d_call: NA
j_call: TRBJ1-6
clone_size: few
cdr3_length: 22
v_call: TRBV30
cdr3_aa: CAWTKTREYTRSGPTQRSPLHF
cdr3_nt: TGTGCCTGGACAAAAACCCGGGAGTATACGAGAAGCGGGCCGACACAACGGTCACCCCTCCACTTT